This T cell receptor (beta chain) was recovered during a study of cytomegalovirus exposure and HLA in healthy donors listed by TCRdb under 2017. Regarding the complete study: An earlier analysis of several hundred of the donors reported about 250 Gb of sequence data and 117 million unique TCR beta sequences from 150 million to 200 million T cells. Every discovery cohort repertoire had been produced on one sequencing platform. Genome-wide SNP genotypes for about 65% of the 666 donors were used in a later genetic analysis, which treated that subset as a discovery cohort. Donor age, sex, ethnicity and CMV serostatus were collected together with the repertoire data. Of the approximately 400 genotyped donors, approximately 82% fell in the genetic ancestry cluster associated with self-reported Caucasian donors. Rather than using new phenotypic data, the later analysis identified candidate immune exposures from TCR beta sequences and from how often those sequences occurred across donors. Besides the first cohort of roughly 640 subjects, a separate validation cohort made up of roughly 130 different subjects was used. The T cell repertoires of several hundred subjects were profiled by immunosequencing and related to cytomegalovirus serostatus. On average, about 240,000 unique TCR beta nucleotide sequences were sequenced per donor among about 400 genotyped donors of the cohort, with 15% to 20% of those sequences being non-productive. Four or five DR-DQ haplotypes were handled as single units for association and clustering because linkage in the cohort was strong. To decide whether each TCR beta V gene segment behaved as functional or pseudogenic, an earlier analysis of several hundred of the donors relied on high-throughput TCR beta sequencing. Approximately 300 gigabases of sequencing data and tens of millions of unique TCR sequences were included in an early release covering 500 to 750 HLA-typed donors. The study was designed to test whether signatures of past pathogen exposure could be identified by cataloging public T cell receptors. In a later analysis, previously published TCR beta repertoires from 550 to 750 donors were re-analyzed and high-resolution HLA genotyping was added so that TCR occurrence patterns could be studied. HLA typing included class I and class II loci at four-digit resolution. The number of typed donors differed by locus: about 620-630 for A, B, C, DRB1 and DQB1; 522 for DQA1; approximately 610 for DPA1; and roughly 450 for DPB1. To predict cytomegalovirus infection status, the study combined high-throughput TCR immunosequencing, statistical association of individual TCRs with disease status, and machine learning. Paper-wide results and their limitations: A group of highly shared sequence variants was considered likely to be a technical artifact of the sequencing pipeline. A later analysis associated roughly 17,000 TCR beta sequences with specific HLA alleles at a false discovery rate of 0.05. A later genetic analysis associated a missense DCLRE1C variant with V-gene and J-gene trimming of TCR beta chains, and an independent cohort replicated the association. In a later genetic analysis, fewer N-insertions in productive TCRs were reported among donors in an Asian-associated ancestry cluster than the roughly 640-donor mean. Because HLA typing was missing for some donors at each locus, association tests included only the typed subset. A further reported finding was that TCR beta sequences accurately predicted the HLA-A and HLA-B alleles for most subjects in the first cohort. Some IMGT-functional V segments, including TRBV6-2 and TRBV6-3, could not be distinguished by the 87-base-pair reads and were therefore excluded. For the cohort, immune exposure information was limited to CMV serostatus. This cohort had only TCR beta chains sequenced, and the lack of alpha or paired-chain data limited which features could be detected. The classifier was reported to diagnose cytomegalovirus status with high specificity and sensitivity in both the original cohort and the validation cohort. In a later analysis, the rate of TCR association differed among HLA loci, with DRB1 alleles having the most associated TCRs and HLA-C alleles having the fewest. Most TCR sequences were seen in very few donors, while some public TCRs were found in many individuals. According to the authors, the approach could potentially be generalized to other disease states and immunological phenotypes. In vitro tests confirmed that a few of the cytomegalovirus-associated TCR beta chains recognize cytomegalovirus antigens. Broadly in line with IMGT annotations, most TCR beta V segments showed up in productive rearrangements about 87% or about 30% of the time in an earlier analysis of 587 of the donors. A later analysis reported that several top co-occurrence clusters appeared linked to parvovirus B19, influenza, CMV and Epstein-Barr virus. In a later analysis, HLA-associated TCR beta chains showed more clonal expansion and lower generation probabilities than non-associated chains that were equally common. The presence/absence analyses assumed that sequencing depth was roughly uniform across donors, and that assumption may not be true. A later analysis found that most CMV-associated TCR beta chains appeared HLA-restricted, with HLA associations seemingly driven largely by CMV exposure. Approximately 18 rarely observed V segments, including chromosome 9 orphons, were excluded from the earlier analysis of approximately 500 of the donors because counts were too low. A total of about 180 TCR beta chains were listed by the study as associated with cytomegalovirus. Assigning TCR associations to individual alleles was difficult when HLA alleles, especially DR and DQ, strongly co-occurred. Correlated functional status among segregating V segments might reflect linkage disequilibrium, but an unknown experimental factor could not be ruled out.

The library relied on the immunoSEQ multiplex PCR assay. A mixture of 60 forward primers for TCR Vbeta segments and 13 reverse primers for TCR Jbeta segments was used in the multiplex PCR. The CDR3 region of rearranged TCR beta genes was amplified from genomic DNA with a multiplex PCR assay. The amplified TCR beta libraries were sequenced on the Illumina HiSeq System as 87-base-pair reads. Concerning the study's data processing: A later analysis tallied 80 million to 95 million unique TCR beta chains across the 666 repertoires, and approximately 9.9 million of those chains were shared by two or more donors. Raw reads were error-corrected and collapsed into unique sequences by a nearest-neighbor algorithm in which closely related sequences were merged to remove PCR and sequencing errors. Alignment of CDR3 sequences to IMGT reference sequences was used to assign V, D and J gene segments. For a sequence to be retained, a match of at least six nucleotides to both a V gene segment and a J gene segment was required. A rearrangement was called productive if the CDR3 had no stop codons and remained in frame with V and J, and every other rearrangement was called non-productive. Following IMGT convention, CDR3 was defined as the stretch from the second conserved V-encoded cysteine up to the conserved J-encoded phenylalanine. The earlier analysis of some 540 of the donors excluded any sequence lacking an unambiguous match to a single V gene segment. An earlier analysis of 450 to 650 of the donors called V segments functional above 56.7% productive rearrangements and segregating when the between-donor standard deviation exceeded 5%. A statistical classification framework was built for diagnosing cytomegalovirus status from the catalog of TCR beta chain sequences. In a later analysis, V and J genes were assigned by comparing TCR nucleotide sequences against IMGT/GENE-DB human TR gene sequences. The TCRdist pipeline was used in a later analysis to assign CDR3 sequences and most-parsimonious VDJ recombination scenarios. In a later analysis, each TCR beta chain was defined by its CDR3 amino acid sequence together with its V-gene family, and reads without a unique V-gene family were excluded. A later analysis removed roughly 590 highly shared, low-generation-probability nucleotide sequences to deal with suspected cross-contamination and a sequencing artifact. For each public chain, a later analysis derived a clonal expansion index from normalized ranks of inferred template counts within each repertoire. Generation probabilities in a later analysis came from a VDJ recombination model fitted to out-of-frame rearrangements, and those results were checked against IGoR. In a later analysis, hypergeometric tests were used to score TCR-TCR, TCR-HLA and TCR-CMV co-occurrence, with a repertoire-size bias correction applied to TCR pairs. False discovery rates were estimated in a later analysis by permuting HLA or CMV assignments 20 times. In a later analysis, co-occurring TCRs were grouped using DBSCAN, and TCRdist sequence similarity was added for clustering within HLA-allele-positive subsets. Co-occurrence clustering excluded repertoires with fewer than 30,000 or more than 120,000 public chains, plus five with anomalous nucleotide sharing. TCRdb's version of the immuneACCESS table is confined to in-frame rearrangements and falls short of the full clone set. An unresolved V gene accounts for under half of the shortfall where checked; the remainder is of unknown origin. V, J and clone size are those of that table, while D and trimming were read from the DNA. Present in this sample are about 120,000 clones, approximately 76% of which were seen just once. In total, the top ten clones hold approximately 30% of the sample.

Worth noting for this clone: No cognate antigen has been identified for it. No quality values exist for individual bases; no much larger clone is one base distant.

CDR1 and CDR2 (MGHRA, YSYEKL) derive from the germline V gene. The CDR3 goes from the cysteine to the phenylalanine over 17 residues. The kept DNA is CDR3 alone, 51 bases in frame from the first base. V is reduced by 4 bases and J by 1 base, leaving a spacing of 19 bases between them. The cohort comprised hundreds of healthy bone marrow donors. At the time of sampling, every cohort member was nominally healthy, though immune exposures that went unrecorded were likely present. The donor tested CMV seropositive, placing the donor among the approximately 290 seropositive members of the cohort. A peripheral blood sample was collected from each donor, and TCR beta sequencing was performed on peripheral blood mononuclear cells. Genomic DNA extraction from the blood cell samples was performed with the Qiagen DNeasy Blood Extraction Kit.

The clonotype was recovered from a man aged 55 to 70 in good health and CMV-seropositive. Sequences were obtained from PBMCs. The V gene is TRBV4-1 and the J gene is TRBJ1-1; the D segment cannot be called with confidence. The CDR3 in this case is CASSLGLGRKENTEAFF. Read as DNA, the sequence is TGCGCCAGCAGCCTCGGACTGGGTCGCAAAGAGAACACTGAAGCTTTCTTT.